The 27 T cell receptor beta chains below were found in one sample sequenced in a study of early T cells in non-severe SARS-CoV-2 infection. MiXCR, applied by TCRdb to the 5' RACE reads, yields one record per CDR3 protein. The repertoire holds roughly 120,000 distinct CDR3 sequences, with just under 15% as singletons. The specimen sequenced was whole blood. The source is an adult who was a healthcare worker with PCR-confirmed SARS-CoV-2 infection or an uninfected control (not recorded which).

This clonotype was seen a few times. At one of its ends the junction is not consistent with the germline gene, which may arise from a read error. The chain recombines TRBV12-3 or TRBV12-4 with TRBJ2-7; D is perhaps TRBD1 (6 bases). This CDR3 is built from 12 residues. The CDR3 region has the DNA TGTGCCAGCAGTCCCCCCTTCGGACAGTTGGGATTC. Its translation is CASSPPFGQLGF.

This chain links TRBV7-8 with TRBJ1-2, with unresolved D. Germline assignment: CDR1 SGHVS and CDR2 FQNEAQ. This CDR3 region has 14 residues. V was clipped by 8 bases and J by 1 base, with 14 bases between them. CDR3 DNA: TGTGCCAGCTGCCCGGCTGCTCTTAACTATGGCTACACCTTC. This codes for CASCPAALNYGYTF.

The rearrangement links TRBV12-3 or TRBV12-4 to TRBJ2-6; D is ambiguous. V was clipped by 3 bases and J by 0 bases, with 12 bases between them. The CDR3 consists of 17 residues. This chain's CDR3 is CASSFTDLVSGANVLTF. The CDR3 coding sequence is TGTGCCAGCAGTTTTACAGACCTCGTCTCTGGGGCCAACGTCCTGACTTTC.

This clonotype came up a few times. The chain recombines TRBV12-3 or TRBV12-4 with TRBJ2-1; 9 nucleotides agree with TRBD1. The CDR3 totals 13 residues. V lost 7 bases, J lost 15 bases, and 13 bases stayed unmatched. In DNA, the CDR3 is TGTGCCAGCAACATTGCCCCGGGACAGGGCACGTTCTTC. Residues: CASNIAPGQGTFF.

The rearrangement uses TRBV10-2 and TRBJ1-5, with D unresolved. This CDR3 spans 15 amino acids. V was pared by 2 bases and J by 2 bases, with 10 bases between. The germline V gene has CDR1 WSHSY and CDR2 SAAADI. The CDR3 region has the DNA TGCGCCAGCAGTGAGAGAGGGTTAGGCAATCAGCCCCAGCATTTT. This sequence encodes CASSERGLGNQPQHF.

The chain has TRBV27 and TRBJ2-1; maybe TRBD2 (5 bases). Per the germline V gene, CDR1 is MNHEY and CDR2 is SMNVEV (reference sequence). Trimming removed 10 bases from V and 1 base from J, with 14 bases in between. The CDR3 totals 14 residues. CDR3 DNA sequence: TGTGCCATCCGAGGGCGCGGGTCCTACAATGAGCAGTTCTTC. Amino acid sequence: CAIRGRGSYNEQFF.

The chain links TRBV5-1 to TRBJ1-2; D is uncertain. The CDR3 sequence is 16 residues long. Germline V CDR1 and CDR2: SGHRS, YFSETQ. V was pared by 0 bases and J by 2 bases, with 14 bases between. The CDR3 DNA reads TGCGCCAGCAGCTTGGAACCAGCCTCTAAGAACTATGGCTACACCTTC. Translated: CASSLEPASKNYGYTF.

This clonotype was counted at least ten times. The chain recombines TRBV7-9 with TRBJ2-1; perhaps TRBD1 as D (5 bases). The V gene lost 3 bases and the J gene lost 9 bases, with 9 bases spanning the gap. The CDR3 is 12 residues long. Germline loops: CDR1 SEHNR, CDR2 FQNEAQ (reference sequence). CDR3 in DNA: TGTGCCAGCAGCTTGGTGGGGCCTGAGCAGTTCTTC. Amino acid sequence: CASSLVGPEQFF. Variable domain in full (rest from reference TRBV7-9 and TRBJ2-1): DTGVSQNPRHKITKRGQNVTFRCDPISEHNRLYWYRQTLGQGPEFLTYFQNEAQLEKSRLLSDRFSAERPKGSFSTLEIQRTEQGDSAMYLCASSLVGPEQFFGPGTRLTVL.

This clonotype was observed a handful of times. The rearrangement uses TRBV11-2 and TRBJ2-3, with TRBD2 matching 7 bases. Germline V lookup: CDR1 SGHAT, CDR2 FQNNGV. Trimming cost V 5 bases and J 6 bases; bases outside gene matches: 8. The CDR3 loop spans 14 amino acids. The CDR3 here is CASSAASGADTQYF. The CDR3 nucleotides read TGTGCCAGCAGCGCAGCAAGCGGGGCGGATACGCAGTATTTT.

The table lists this clonotype with a few counts. The chain recombines TRBV5-4 with TRBJ2-2; weak D call: TRBD1 (8 bases). The germline V and J ends were trimmed by 1 base and 4 bases, with 17 bases remaining between them. CDR1 SGHNT and CDR2 YYREEE come from the germline V gene (reference sequence). This CDR3 is 17 amino acids long. CDR3 loop: CASSLSGGSGGTGELFF. CDR3 in DNA: TGTGCCAGCAGCTTGTCAGGGGGCTCGGGAGGCACCGGGGAGCTGTTTTTT.

This chain joins TRBV2 and TRBJ1-1; D gene unclear. Germline V CDR1 and CDR2: SNHLY, FYNNEI. This CDR3 region has 12 residues. V gave up 4 bases and J gave up 6 bases, with 9 bases separating them. Here the CDR3 DNA reads TGTGCCAGCAGTGGGGTAGGAGCTGAAGCTTTCTTT. The encoded protein is CASSGVGAEAFF.

The J gene is TRBJ2-5, the V gene TRBV12-3 or TRBV12-4; tentatively, D is TRBD1 (5 bases). V was cut by 2 bases and J by 7 bases, with 14 bases left in between. The CDR3 totals 14 residues. CDR3 sequence reads: CASSLRGGLGTQYF. The CDR3 nucleotides read TGTGCCAGCAGTTTAAGGGGCGGCCTGGGGACCCAGTACTTC.

This clonotype was detected many times. The chain combines TRBV4-1 with TRBJ1-5, with D maybe TRBD1 (6 bases). With 1 base removed from V and 4 bases from J, the gap between germline ends came to 14 bases. The CDR3 is 16 residues long. CDR1 is MGHRA and CDR2 is YSYEKL in the germline V gene. The chain's CDR3 is CASSQVAGARNQPQHF. The CDR3 nucleotides are TGCGCCAGCAGCCAAGTCGCGGGGGCACGGAATCAGCCCCAGCATTTT.

This clonotype was counted between two and nine times. The chain combines TRBV10-3 with TRBJ1-4; D is uncertain. The CDR3 is 15 amino acids. Germline CDR1 ENHRY, CDR2 SYGVKD. The V gene lost 3 bases and the J gene lost 5 bases, with 13 bases spanning the gap. The CDR3 loop reads CAISETQYPNEKLFF. CDR3 DNA: TGTGCCATCAGTGAAACCCAGTATCCAAATGAAAAACTGTTTTTT.

The chain carries TRBV5-1 and TRBJ2-3; 12 bases are shared with TRBD2. The V gene end was trimmed by 8 bases and the J gene end by 2 bases; junction bases not matched to a gene: 3. The CDR3 is made up of 14 amino acids. Germline V gene lookup returns CDR1 SGHRS and CDR2 YFSETQ. This CDR3 is CASASGGVTDTQYF. The CDR3 DNA is TGCGCCAGTGCTAGCGGGGGGGTCACAGATACGCAGTATTTT.

This chain links TRBV20-1 with TRBJ2-7, with D perhaps TRBD1 (6 bases). The CDR3 extends over 14 amino acids. Trimming shortened V by 3 bases and J by 0 bases, and 12 bases separated the two germline ends. Germline V lookup: CDR1 DFQATT, CDR2 SNEGSKA (reference sequence). CDR3 sequence: CSASVQGSSYEQYF. CDR3 sequence (DNA): TGCAGTGCTAGTGTCCAGGGGAGCTCCTACGAGCAGTACTTC.

This clonotype was detected only a few times. The genes are TRBV6-5 and TRBJ2-3; the D is unclear. V shed 5 bases and J shed 1 base, with 7 bases lying between them. Germline V gives CDR1 MNHEY, CDR2 SVGAGI. This CDR3 contains 13 residues. The CDR3 DNA sequence: TGTGCCAGCAGTGCCGCGGGCACAGATACGCAGTATTTT. Translated: CASSAAGTDTQYF.

In its sample, this clonotype was seen a few times. The chain recombines TRBV4-2 with TRBJ2-1; TRBD2 matches 9 bases. The CDR3 runs 16 residues. The germline V gene encodes CDR1 LGHNA and CDR2 YNFKEQ. Germline trimming cut 4 bases from V and 6 bases from J; bases unmatched to any gene: 10. The CDR3 here is CASSPPKASGVNEQFF. As DNA, the CDR3 is TGTGCCAGCAGCCCCCCCAAGGCTAGCGGGGTCAATGAGCAGTTCTTC.

This clonotype has a handful of counts. V and J are TRBV15 and TRBJ2-1; D is uncertain. The CDR3 is made up of 15 amino acids. CDR1 LNHNV and CDR2 YYDKDF come from the germline V gene (reference sequence). Trimming removed 0 bases at V and 10 bases at J, with 16 bases between. The CDR3 DNA reads TGTGCCACCAGCAGAGAGGTGGCCAGCCTGGGAGAGCAGTTCTTC. This encodes CATSREVASLGEQFF.

CDR3 loop: CSATAGRYSNQPQHF. The CDR3 DNA is TGCAGTGCTACGGCGGGACGGTATAGCAATCAGCCCCAGCATTTT. The rearrangement joins TRBV20-1 to TRBJ1-5, with a weak D call TRBD1 (5 bases). The V end lost 4 bases, the J end lost 0 bases, and 13 bases lay between the germline ends. Germline CDR1 DFQATT, CDR2 SNEGSKA (reference sequence). The CDR3 contains 15 residues.

This clonotype came up many times. The CDR3 DNA follows: TGCGCCAGCAGCCAGTCAGGGGGCAATCGGAATGAGCAGTTCTTC. This encodes CASSQSGGNRNEQFF. This sequence joins TRBV4-1 and TRBJ2-1; 8 bases align to TRBD1. The length of the CDR3 is 15 residues. Looked up from germline, CDR1 is MGHRA and CDR2 is YSYEKL. The junction had 8 bases not matched to a gene; V was cut back by 3 bases and J by 7 bases.

The genes are TRBV25-1 and TRBJ2-7; no clear D. The CDR3 runs to 12 residues. V was shortened by 6 bases and J by 6 bases, with 12 bases between the two germline ends. Germline CDR1 and CDR2: MGHDK and SYGVNS. Here the CDR3 DNA reads TGTGCCAGCAGCCCTTCTCGTCTCGAGCAGTACTTC. The encoded protein is CASSPSRLEQYF.

The chain has TRBV18 and TRBJ1-1, with D tentatively TRBD1 (6 bases). V dropped 4 bases and J dropped 5 bases, with 20 bases sitting between them. The CDR3 contains 16 residues. Germline V gives CDR1 KGHSH, CDR2 LQKENI. In DNA form, the CDR3 reads TGTGCCAGCTCACTTGGGGGGGCTAGGAGCGGAACTGAAGCTTTCTTT. Residues: CASSLGGARSGTEAFF. Variable domain in full (rest from reference TRBV18 and TRBJ1-1): NAGVMQNPRHLVRRRGQEARLRCSPMKGHSHVYWYRQLPEEGLKFMVYLQKENIIDESGMPKERFSAEFPKEGPSILRIQQVVRGDSAAYFCASSLGGARSGTEAFFGQGTRLTVV.

This rearrangement joins TRBV29-1 to TRBJ2-2; possible D gene TRBD2, 5 bases. CDR1 and CDR2 (germline): SQVTM, ANQGSEA. This CDR3 spans 13 amino acids. V was cut by 4 bases and J by 6 bases, with 12 bases left in between. In nucleotides, the CDR3 is TGCAGCGTTGTGAGCGAGGGCGCCGGGGAGCTGTTTTTT. This codes for CSVVSEGAGELFF.

V is TRBV3-1 and J is TRBJ2-2, with D perhaps matching TRBD1 or TRBD2 (6 bases each). CDR1 is LGHDT and CDR2 is YNNKEL in the germline V gene (reference sequence). The V gene lost 1 base and the J gene lost 11 bases, with 17 bases spanning the gap. The CDR3 consists of 15 residues. CDR3 sequence reads: CASSQAGAPMSELFF. In nucleotides, the CDR3 is TGTGCCAGCAGCCAAGCGGGGGCCCCAATGAGTGAGCTGTTTTTT.

This clonotype was counted only a few times. This chain joins TRBV3-1 and TRBJ2-2; D ambiguous. With 2 bases removed from V and 6 bases from J, the gap between germline ends came to 13 bases. The CDR3 loop spans 15 amino acids. CDR1 and CDR2 from the germline V gene are LGHDT and YNNKEL (reference sequence). The CDR3 reads CASSQIKRTPGELFF. In DNA form, the CDR3 reads TGTGCCAGCAGCCAAATTAAAAGGACCCCCGGGGAGCTGTTTTTT. The full variable domain, in which reference TRBV3-1 and TRBJ2-2 provide the parts outside the CDR3, is DTAVSQTPKYLVTQMGNDKSIKCEQNLGHDTMYWYKQDSKKFLKIMFSYNNKELIINETVPNRFSPKSPDKAHLNLHINSLELGDSAVYFCASSQIKRTPGELFFGEGSRLTVL.

The V gene is TRBV2, the J gene TRBJ1-1, with TRBD1 matching over 7 bases. V lost 4 bases and J lost 4; bases outside the gene matches: 9. This CDR3 is built from 15 residues. Germline V gene sequence: CDR1 SNHLY, CDR2 FYNNEI. Written as DNA, the CDR3 is TGTGCCAGCAGTGCGTTACTACAGGGGACCACTGAAGCTTTCTTT. Residues: CASSALLQGTTEAFF.